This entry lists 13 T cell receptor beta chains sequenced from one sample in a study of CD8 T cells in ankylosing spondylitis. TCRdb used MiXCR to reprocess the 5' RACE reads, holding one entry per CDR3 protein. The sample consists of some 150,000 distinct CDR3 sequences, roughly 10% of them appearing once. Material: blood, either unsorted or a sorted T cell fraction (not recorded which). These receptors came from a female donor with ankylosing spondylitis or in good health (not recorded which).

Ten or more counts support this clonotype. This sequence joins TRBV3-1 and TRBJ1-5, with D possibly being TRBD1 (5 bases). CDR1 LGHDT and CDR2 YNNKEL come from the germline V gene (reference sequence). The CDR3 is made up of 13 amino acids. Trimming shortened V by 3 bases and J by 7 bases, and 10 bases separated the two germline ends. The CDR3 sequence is CASSQQGNQPQHF. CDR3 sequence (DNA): TGTGCCAGCAGCCAGCAGGGTAACCAGCCCCAGCATTTT.

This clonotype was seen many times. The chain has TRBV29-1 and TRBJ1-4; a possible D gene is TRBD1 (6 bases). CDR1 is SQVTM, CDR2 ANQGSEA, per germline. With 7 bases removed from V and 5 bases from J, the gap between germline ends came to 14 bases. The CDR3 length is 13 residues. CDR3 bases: TGCAGCGCCCCGGACAGCATAAATGAAAAACTGTTTTTT. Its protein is CSAPDSINEKLFF.

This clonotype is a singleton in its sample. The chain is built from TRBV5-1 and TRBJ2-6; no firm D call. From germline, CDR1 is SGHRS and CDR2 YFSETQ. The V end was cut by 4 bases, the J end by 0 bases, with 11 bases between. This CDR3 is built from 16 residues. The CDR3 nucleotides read TGCGCCAGCAGCCCCAGGTTCAACTCTGGGGCCAACGTCCTGACTTTC. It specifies CASSPRFNSGANVLTF.

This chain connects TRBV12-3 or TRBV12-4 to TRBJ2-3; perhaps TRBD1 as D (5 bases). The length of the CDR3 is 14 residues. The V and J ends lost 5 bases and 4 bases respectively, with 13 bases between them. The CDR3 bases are TGTGCCAGCAGTCCGAAGACCAGGGCAGATACGCAGTATTTT. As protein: CASSPKTRADTQYF.

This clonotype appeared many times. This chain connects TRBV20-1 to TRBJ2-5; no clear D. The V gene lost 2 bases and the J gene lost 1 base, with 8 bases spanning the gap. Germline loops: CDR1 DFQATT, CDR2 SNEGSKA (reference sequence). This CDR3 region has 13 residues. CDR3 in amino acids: CSARIPSQETQYF. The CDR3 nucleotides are TGCAGTGCTAGAATCCCTTCCCAAGAGACCCAGTACTTC.

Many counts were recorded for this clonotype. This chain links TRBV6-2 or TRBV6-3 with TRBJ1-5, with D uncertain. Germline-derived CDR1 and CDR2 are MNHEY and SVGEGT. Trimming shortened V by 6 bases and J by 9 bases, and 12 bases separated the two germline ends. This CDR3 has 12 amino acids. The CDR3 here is CASSPSFRPQHF. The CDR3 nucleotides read TGTGCCAGCAGCCCCTCTTTTCGGCCCCAGCATTTT.

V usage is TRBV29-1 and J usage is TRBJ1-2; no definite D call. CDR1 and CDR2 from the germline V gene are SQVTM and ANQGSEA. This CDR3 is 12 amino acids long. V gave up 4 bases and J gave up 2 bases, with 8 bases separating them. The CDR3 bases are TGCAGCGTTGGTGGTCAGAACTATGGCTACACCTTC. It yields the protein CSVGGQNYGYTF.

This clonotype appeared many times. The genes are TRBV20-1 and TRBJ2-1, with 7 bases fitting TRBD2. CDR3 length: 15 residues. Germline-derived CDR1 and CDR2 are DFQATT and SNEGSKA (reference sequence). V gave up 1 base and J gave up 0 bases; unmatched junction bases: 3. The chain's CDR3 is CSARAGTISYNEQFF. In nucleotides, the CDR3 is TGCAGTGCTAGAGCCGGGACTATCTCCTACAATGAGCAGTTCTTC.

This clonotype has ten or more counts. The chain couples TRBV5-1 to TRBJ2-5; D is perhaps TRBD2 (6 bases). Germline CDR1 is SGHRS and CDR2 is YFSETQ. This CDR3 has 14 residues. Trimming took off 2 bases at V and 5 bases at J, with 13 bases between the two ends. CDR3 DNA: TGCGCCAGCAGCTTAATGCCGGGGAGGGAGACCCAGTACTTC. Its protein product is CASSLMPGRETQYF.

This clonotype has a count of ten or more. CDR3 in DNA: TGTGCCAGCAGCTCCGTTGCGAACACTGAAGCTTTCTTT. This encodes CASSSVANTEAFF. The chain uses TRBV11-3 and TRBJ1-1, with D unclear. Trimming removed 4 bases from V and 1 base from J, with 7 bases in between. Germline CDR1 reads SGHNT; CDR2 reads YENEEA. This CDR3 is 13 amino acids long. Full variable domain (remainder filled in from reference TRBV11-3 and TRBJ1-1): EAGVVQSPRYKIIEKKQPVAFWCNPISGHNTLYWYLQNLGQGPELLIRYENEEAVDDSQLPKDRFSAERLKGVDSTLKIQPAELGDSAVYLCASSSVANTEAFFGQGTRLTVV.

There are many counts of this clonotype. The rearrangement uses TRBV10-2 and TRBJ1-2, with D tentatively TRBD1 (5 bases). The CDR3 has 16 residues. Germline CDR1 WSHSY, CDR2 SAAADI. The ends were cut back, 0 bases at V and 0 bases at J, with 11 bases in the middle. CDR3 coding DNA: TGCGCCAGCAGTGAGTCGAGGAGGGGTACTAACTATGGCTACACCTTC. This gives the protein CASSESRRGTNYGYTF.

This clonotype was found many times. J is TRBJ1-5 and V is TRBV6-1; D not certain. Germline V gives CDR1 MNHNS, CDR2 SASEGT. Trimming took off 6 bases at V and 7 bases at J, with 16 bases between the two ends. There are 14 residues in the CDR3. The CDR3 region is CASRARLGYQPQHF. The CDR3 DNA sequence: TGTGCCAGCAGAGCTCGACTGGGGTACCAGCCCCAGCATTTT.

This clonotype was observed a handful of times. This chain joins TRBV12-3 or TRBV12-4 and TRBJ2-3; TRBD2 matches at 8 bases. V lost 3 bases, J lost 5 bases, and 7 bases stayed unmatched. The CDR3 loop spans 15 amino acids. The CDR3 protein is CASSLGAGVVDTQYF. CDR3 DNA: TGTGCCAGCAGTTTGGGAGCGGGAGTGGTAGATACGCAGTATTTT.